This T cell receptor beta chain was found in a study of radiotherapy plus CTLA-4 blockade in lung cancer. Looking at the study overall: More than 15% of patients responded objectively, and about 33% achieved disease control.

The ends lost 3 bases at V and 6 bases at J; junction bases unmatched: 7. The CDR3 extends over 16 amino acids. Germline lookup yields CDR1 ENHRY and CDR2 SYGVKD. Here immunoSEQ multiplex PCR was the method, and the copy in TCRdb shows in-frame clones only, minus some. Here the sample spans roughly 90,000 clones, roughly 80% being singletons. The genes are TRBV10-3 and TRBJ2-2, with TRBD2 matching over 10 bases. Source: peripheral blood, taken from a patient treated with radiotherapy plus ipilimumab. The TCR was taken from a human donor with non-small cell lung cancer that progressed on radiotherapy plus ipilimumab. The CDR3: CAISDRLAGESGELFF. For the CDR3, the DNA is TGTGCCATCAGTGATCGGCTAGCGGGAGAATCCGGGGAGCTGTTTTTT.